This entry is about one TCR beta chain. Its target antigen remains unknown. Base qualities are not recorded, but no much larger clone differs from it by a single base. Patients with a history of autoimmune disease or receiving systemic immunosuppression were excluded from the trial. Peripheral blood for TCR sequencing was collected from all dose cohorts at baseline, on cycle 4 day 1, and on cycle 7 day 1. The samples were taken from a phase I, first-in-human, multicenter, open-label dose-escalation trial of ivuxolimab. Adults with locally advanced or metastatic head and neck squamous cell, hepatocellular, melanoma or renal cell carcinoma were enrolled in the trial. Before TCR sequencing, CD4+ and CD8+ T cells were separately sorted from peripheral blood. To sequence the TCRbeta CDR3 region, genomic DNA was isolated from the sorted cells. The immunoSEQ Assay was used for sequencing of TCRbeta CDR3 regions. This immuneACCESS table, as held by TCRdb, lists in-frame sequences with V and J called but not all clones. Of the missing ones, under half trace to an unresolved V gene in checked studies; the others have no known cause. The sample table records approximately 100,000 clones; about 90% of these occur just once. The leading ten clones occupy around 1.6% of the sample.

The entry originates in a study of OX40 agonist ivuxolimab in advanced cancers. Background for the entire study: The costimulatory receptor OX40 (CD134) was targeted by ivuxolimab, a fully human IgG2 agonistic monoclonal antibody. Intravenous ivuxolimab was administered to patients every 2 weeks at six dose levels: 0.01, 0.1, 0.3, 1.5, 3 and 10 mg/kg. Of the roughly 52 dose-escalation patients, hepatocellular carcinoma was present in 19, melanoma in some 15, renal cell carcinoma in 9 and head and neck cancer in 9. In the dose-escalation cohort, 70% to 90% of patients were male, and the mean age was around 65 years with a range of roughly 20 to 80. Patients were allowed to have had prior anti-PD-1, anti-PD-L1 or anti-CTLA-4 therapy, and less than 45% of the dose-escalation patients had previously received checkpoint inhibitors. Partial responses occurred in three dose-escalation patients, of whom one had hepatocellular carcinoma and two had cutaneous melanoma. The purpose of peripheral TCRbeta sequencing was to test whether ivuxolimab changed TCR sequence diversity and led to clonal T-cell expansion. The paper describes the monotherapy dose-escalation part (N of about 47 patients) of the phase I trial of ivuxolimab.

What the work shows at the level of the full study, not this receptor alone: Clonal expansion of both CD4+ and CD8+ blood T cells was observed from baseline to week 6 at doses 0.1 to 3.0 mg/kg. The antigen specificity of the peripheral T cells that underwent clonal expansion was not determined. In the 0.1-3.0 mg/kg groups, partial responders were among the patients with the lowest normalized peripheral clonal expansion, particularly in CD8+ T cells. Low levels of normalized T-cell clonal expansion were also shown by some nonresponding patients. After ivuxolimab, expanded clones were on average more numerous among CD8+ T cells than among CD4+ T cells.

The cysteine opens and the phenylalanine closes a CDR3 of 13 amino acids. Left in the record is the CDR3 DNA by itself, 39 bases read in frame from the first base. V is reduced by 7 bases and J by 12 bases, leaving a spacing of 21 bases between them. CDR1 MNHNY and CDR2 SVGAGI are derived from the germline V gene (reference sequence). The sequence is built from TRBV6-6 and TRBJ1-2; 5 matching bases give a weak D call of TRBD1. The sequencing used CD4+ or CD8+ T cells sorted from blood, collected in a trial of the OX40 agonist ivuxolimab. This receptor was obtained from an adult with an advanced solid tumor such as melanoma, head and neck, liver or kidney cancer. The nucleotide sequence is given as TGTGCCAGCATCCACGCTGGGGGGGGAGGCCACACCTTC. Its translation is CASIHAGGGGHTF.